A selection of T cell receptor beta chains follows, all from one sample in a study of prognosis after radiotherapy for stage I lung cancer. TCRdb itself ran the multiplex PCR reads through MiXCR, one entry per CDR3 protein. The table has tens of thousands of distinct CDR3 sequences, 30% to 40% seen once. Material: PBMCs, obtained before or after stereotactic body radiation therapy (not recorded which). Receptors originate from a donor of 50 years or more with non-small cell lung cancer. CDR3s include the opening cysteine and the closing phenylalanine or tryptophan. The D gene is left open where the match is weak. A row's size may be missing; if present it is once, few, many or a size class.

>TRBJ1-2|TRBV5-1|medium-sized|14|.
TGCGCCAGCAGCTCGGGACACACTAACTATGGCTACACCTTC
CASSSGHTNYGYTF
>TRBJ1-5|TRBV6-9|many|14|.
TGTGCCAGCAGTTACACGCAGGGGTTTGGGCCCCAGCATTTT
CASSYTQGFGPQHF
>TRBJ1-2|TRBV6-5|many|14|TRBD1
TGTGCCAGCAGTTACGCGGACAGGGTGTATGGCTACACCTTC
CASSYADRVYGYTF
>TRBJ1-1|TRBV6-1|.|10|.
TGTGCCAGCAAATGGTCATGGTATTTCTTT
CASKWSWYFF
>TRBJ2-7|TRBV6-1|many|14|TRBD1
TGTGCCAGCAGGACAGGGGGGAGCTCCTACGAGCAGTACTTC
CASRTGGSSYEQYF
>TRBJ1-1|TRBV6-1|many|14|.
TGTGCCAGCAGCTCCGGGAGCCTGAACACTGAAGCTTTCTTT
CASSSGSLNTEAFF
>TRBJ2-1|TRBV9|.|18|TRBD2
TGTGCCAGCAGCAAAGGACTAGCGGAAACGGGAGGTGGTAATGAGCAGTTCTTC
CASSKGLAETGGGNEQFF
>TRBJ1-1|TRBV28|many|11|.
TGTGCCAGCAAAGTGAACACTGAAGCTTTCTTT
CASKVNTEAFF
>TRBJ1-1|TRBV25-1|many|12|.
TGTGCCAGCAGTGGCCTTGGTTCAGCAGCTTTCTTT
CASSGLGSAAFF
>TRBJ2-6|TRBV5-4|few|14|.
TGTGCCAGCAGCTCCAGCTCTGGGGCCAACGTCCTGACTTTC
CASSSSSGANVLTF
>TRBJ2-2|TRBV2|many|13|.
TGTGCCAGCAAAGAGTTCCTCACCGGGGAGCTGTTTTTT
CASKEFLTGELFF
>TRBJ1-4|TRBV29-1|many|15|.
TGCAGCGTGTTCTTGGGGGTTGCAACTAATGAAAAACTGTTTTTT
CSVFLGVATNEKLFF
>TRBJ1-5|TRBV7-9|many|14|.
TGTGCCAGCAGCCCCTTTGATAGCAATCAGCCCCAGCATTTT
CASSPFDSNQPQHF
>TRBJ2-7|TRBV20-1|many|12|.
TGCAGTGCTAGTCCGGTAACCTACGAGCAGTACTTC
CSASPVTYEQYF
>TRBJ2-7|TRBV29-1|many|15|.
TGCAGCGTTGTGGGGGGCCCGGGGACCTCCTACGAGCAGTACTTC
CSVVGGPGTSYEQYF
>TRBJ2-1|TRBV2|many|16|TRBD2
TGTGCCAGCAGTCCATCGACTAGCGGGGGTTCTAATGAGCAGTTCTTC
CASSPSTSGGSNEQFF
>TRBJ2-1|TRBV11-3|.|14|.
TGTGCCAGCAGCCAAAGACCGGGCAATAGGGTGCAGTTCTTC
CASSQRPGNRVQFF
>TRBJ1-1|TRBV5-1|many|17|.
TGCGCCAGCAGCTTGCTAGGGGTAACCTCTGGGAACACTGAAGCTTTCTTT
CASSLLGVTSGNTEAFF
>TRBJ2-1|TRBV30|many|16|.
TGTGCCTGGACCGCCCGCCGGGGGGCTTACTACAATGAGCAGTTCTTC
CAWTARRGAYYNEQFF
>TRBJ1-1|TRBV2|many|13|TRBD1
TGTGCCAGCAGCGGACAGGGTATAAATGAAGCTTTCTTT
CASSGQGINEAFF
>TRBJ2-7|TRBV5-6|many|13|TRBD2
TGTGCCAGCAGTCGGGACTATGGGTCCGAGCAGTACTTC
CASSRDYGSEQYF
>TRBJ1-6|TRBV30|medium-sized|12|.
TGTGCCTGGACCAGGGGAAGTTCACCCCTCCACTTT
CAWTRGSSPLHF
>TRBJ2-1|TRBV28|many|13|.
TGTGCCAGCAGCCCACAGAGGGGGAATGAGCAGTTCTTC
CASSPQRGNEQFF
>TRBJ1-6|TRBV7-9|many|14|TRBD1
TGTGCCAGCAGCACGACAGGGGGCTCTTCACCCCTCCACTTT
CASSTTGGSSPLHF